Reported below is one T cell receptor (beta chain). Its antigen is currently unknown. Some clones are missing from TCRdb's copy, which holds only in-frame ones; the method was immunoSEQ multiplex PCR. Of millions of clones listed, 85% to 95% were seen once; the top ten hold 1% to 1.3%. The data were taken from a study of shared clonotypes between healthy human individuals. General study points: Naive CD4 clonotypes overlapped across a handful of donors at approximately 5%. Clonotypes which were not shared had lower generation probabilities than clonotypes that all four donors shared.

Positively selected for CCR7, the CD45RO-negative cells used as naive CD8 cells excluded terminally differentiated effector memory CD45RA+ cells. From germline, CDR1 is WSHSY and CDR2 SAAADI. The CDR3 consists of 16 residues. V lost 0 bases and J 5 bases, leaving 13 bases between the germline ends. This sequence originates from a man aged 18 to 30 in good health. The rearrangement links TRBV10-2 to TRBJ2-2; no clear D gene. Sequencing was carried out using naive CD8+ T cells sorted from blood. This CDR3 reads CASSESVALRTGELFF. The CDR3 bases are TGCGCCAGCAGTGAGTCCGTGGCGCTTAGAACCGGGGAGCTGTTTTTT.